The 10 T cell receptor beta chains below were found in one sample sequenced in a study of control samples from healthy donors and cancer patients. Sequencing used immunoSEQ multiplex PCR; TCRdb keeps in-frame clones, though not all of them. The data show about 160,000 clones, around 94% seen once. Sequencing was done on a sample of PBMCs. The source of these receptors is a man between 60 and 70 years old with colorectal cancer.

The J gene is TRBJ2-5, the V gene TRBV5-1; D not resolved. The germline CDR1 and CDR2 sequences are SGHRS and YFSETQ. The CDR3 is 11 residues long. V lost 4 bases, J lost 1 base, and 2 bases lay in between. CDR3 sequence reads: CASSIQETQYF. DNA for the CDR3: TGCGCCAGCAGCATCCAAGAGACCCAGTACTTC. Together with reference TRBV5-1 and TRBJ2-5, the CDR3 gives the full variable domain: KAGVTQTPRYLIKTRGQQVTLSCSPISGHRSVSWYQQTPGQGLQFLFEYFSETQRNKGNFPGRFSGRQFSNSRSEMNVSTLELGDSALYLCASSIQETQYFGPGTRLLVL.

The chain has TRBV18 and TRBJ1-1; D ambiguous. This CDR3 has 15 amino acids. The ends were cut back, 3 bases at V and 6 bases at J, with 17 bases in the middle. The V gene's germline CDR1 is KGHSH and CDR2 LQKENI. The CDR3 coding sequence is TGTGCCAGCTCACCCCTACCCTCGGGAGTCGCTGAAGCTTTCTTT. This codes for CASSPLPSGVAEAFF.

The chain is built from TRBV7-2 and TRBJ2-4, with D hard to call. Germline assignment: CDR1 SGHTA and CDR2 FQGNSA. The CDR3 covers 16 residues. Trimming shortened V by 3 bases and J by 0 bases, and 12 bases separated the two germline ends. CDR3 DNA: TGTGCCAGCAGCTTGGGTTGGGGTCTAGCCAAAAACATTCAGTACTTC. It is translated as CASSLGWGLAKNIQYF.

CDR3 region: CAWSPGQGNYGYTF. Written as DNA, the CDR3 is TGTGCCTGGAGTCCGGGACAGGGTAACTATGGCTACACCTTC. The V and J genes are TRBV30 and TRBJ1-2, with 9 bases lining up with TRBD1. CDR3 size: 14 residues. Germline V gives CDR1 GTSNPN, CDR2 SVGIG (reference sequence). Losses at the gene ends were 2 bases for V and 1 base for J; bases not matched to a gene: 2.

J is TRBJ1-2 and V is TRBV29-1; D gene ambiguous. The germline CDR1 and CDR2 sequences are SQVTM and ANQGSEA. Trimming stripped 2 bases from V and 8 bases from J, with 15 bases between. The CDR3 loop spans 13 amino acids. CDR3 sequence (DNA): TGCAGCGTTGAAAGGGCGTCCGAGGACGGCTACACCTTC. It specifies CSVERASEDGYTF.

For the CDR3, the DNA is TGTGCCAGTAGTAACTACAGGGGGCCGTCTAATGAAAAACTGTTTTTT. This codes for CASSNYRGPSNEKLFF. The rearrangement joins TRBV19 to TRBJ1-4; 9 nucleotides line up with TRBD1. The germline gives CDR1 LNHDA, CDR2 SQIVND (reference sequence). The junction had 6 bases not matched to a gene; V was cut back by 4 bases and J by 3 bases. CDR3 length equals 16 residues.

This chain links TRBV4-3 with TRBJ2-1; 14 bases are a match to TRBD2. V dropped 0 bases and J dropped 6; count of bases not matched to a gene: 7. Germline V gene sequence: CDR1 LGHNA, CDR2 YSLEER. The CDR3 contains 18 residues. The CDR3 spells CASSQDRGLAGGRNEQFF. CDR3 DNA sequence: TGCGCCAGCAGCCAAGATAGAGGACTAGCGGGGGGCCGCAATGAGCAGTTCTTC.

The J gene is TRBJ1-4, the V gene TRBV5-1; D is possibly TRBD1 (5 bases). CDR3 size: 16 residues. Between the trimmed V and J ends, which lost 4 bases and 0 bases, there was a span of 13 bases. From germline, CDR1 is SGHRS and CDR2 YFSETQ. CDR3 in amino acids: CASSQGGTPTNEKLFF. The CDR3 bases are TGCGCCAGCAGCCAGGGAGGGACTCCAACTAATGAAAAACTGTTTTTT.

CDR3 DNA: TGTGCCAGCAGTACCGGACTGGCGGGAGAGACCCAGTACTTC. The encoded protein is CASSTGLAGETQYF. V usage is TRBV6-6 and J usage is TRBJ2-5; weak D call: TRBD2 (5 bases). The CDR3 is 14 residues long. Trimming removed 5 bases from V and 4 bases from J, with 14 bases in between. Germline V CDR1 and CDR2: MNHNY, SVGAGI (reference sequence).

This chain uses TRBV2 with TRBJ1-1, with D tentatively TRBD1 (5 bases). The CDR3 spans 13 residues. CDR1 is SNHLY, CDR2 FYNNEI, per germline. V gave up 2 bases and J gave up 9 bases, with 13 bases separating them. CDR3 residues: CASSESGGEKAFF. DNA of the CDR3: TGTGCCAGCAGTGAATCCGGGGGTGAGAAAGCTTTCTTT.